Following are 8 T cell receptor beta chains from one sample sequenced in a study of OX40 agonist ivuxolimab in advanced cancers. Profiling relied on immunoSEQ multiplex PCR, and the TCRdb table lists in-frame clones only, not all of them. The sample has about 59,000 clones, 84% seen once. Sequenced material: CD4+ or CD8+ T cells sorted from blood, taken in a trial of the OX40 agonist ivuxolimab. The receptors come from an adult with an advanced solid tumor such as melanoma, head and neck, liver or kidney cancer.

This clone occurred once. The chain links TRBV30 to TRBJ2-3; 7 nucleotides match TRBD1. With V trimmed by 4 bases and J by 3 bases, 13 bases remained unmatched. CDR3 length equals 16 residues. CDR1 and CDR2 (germline): GTSNPN, SVGIG (reference sequence). The CDR3 spells CAWIVERGPWTDTQYF. In DNA form, the CDR3 reads TGTGCCTGGATCGTTGAGAGGGGGCCCTGGACAGATACGCAGTATTTT.

This clone appeared once. J is TRBJ2-3 and V is TRBV19, with TRBD2 matching 8 bases. This CDR3 is built from 15 residues. The V gene's germline CDR1 is LNHDA and CDR2 SQIVND (reference sequence). V lost 5 bases, J lost 3 bases, and 7 bases stayed unmatched. CDR3 protein: CASSHGGGRTDTQYF. The DNA for the CDR3 is TGTGCCAGTAGTCACGGGGGGGGAAGAACAGATACGCAGTATTTT.

The V gene is TRBV5-1, the J gene TRBJ2-7, with 7 bases fitting TRBD2. After removal of 0 bases from V and 3 bases from J, the junction contained 3 bases not matched to a gene. The CDR3 runs to 14 residues. The V gene's germline CDR1 is SGHRS and CDR2 YFSETQ. The CDR3 DNA reads as TGCGCCAGCAGCTTGGGACTAGCCATCTACGAGCAGTACTTC. Its translation is CASSLGLAIYEQYF.

The chain carries TRBV9 and TRBJ2-7; 8 positions match TRBD2. CDR1 is SGDLS and CDR2 is YYNGEE in the germline V gene. V trimming: 0 bases; J trimming: 2 bases; junction bases outside the gene matches: 4. There are 15 residues in the CDR3. The CDR3: CASSVADSGTYEQYF. The CDR3 DNA reads as TGTGCCAGCAGCGTAGCAGATAGCGGGACCTACGAGCAGTACTTC.

The chain uses TRBV30 and TRBJ1-2; perhaps TRBD1 as D (6 bases). Between the trimmed V and J ends, which lost 2 bases and 6 bases, there was a span of 10 bases. The length of the CDR3 is 12 residues. CDR1 GTSNPN and CDR2 SVGIG come from the germline V gene (reference sequence). The CDR3 is CAWSWGLDGYTF. The CDR3 nucleotides are TGTGCCTGGAGTTGGGGGCTGGATGGCTACACCTTC.

Here the CDR3 reads CTSSQSHGLAGGEAGELFF. For the CDR3, the DNA is TGCACCAGCAGCCAATCCCACGGACTAGCGGGAGGAGAAGCCGGGGAGCTGTTTTTT. The chain joins TRBV1 to TRBJ2-2; the DNA was not compared with TRBD2, the D call given in the table. TRBV1 is deemed a pseudogene. CDR3 size: 19 residues.

This sequence joins TRBV2 and TRBJ2-6; D is undetermined. The CDR3 length is 11 residues. The germline V gene encodes CDR1 SNHLY and CDR2 FYNNEI. This CDR3 is CARSGANVLTF. The CDR3, as DNA: TGTGCGCGCTCTGGGGCCAACGTCCTGACTTTC.

This clone has a handful of counts. This chain joins TRBV30 and TRBJ1-1, with a tentative D call TRBD1 (5 bases). CDR1 is GTSNPN, CDR2 SVGIG, per germline (reference sequence). The CDR3 totals 11 residues. The V and J ends lost 7 bases and 9 bases respectively, with 15 bases between them. In DNA form, the CDR3 reads TGTGCCTCGCGAGGGACCAAAAAAGCTTTCTTT. Translated, it gives CASRGTKKAFF.